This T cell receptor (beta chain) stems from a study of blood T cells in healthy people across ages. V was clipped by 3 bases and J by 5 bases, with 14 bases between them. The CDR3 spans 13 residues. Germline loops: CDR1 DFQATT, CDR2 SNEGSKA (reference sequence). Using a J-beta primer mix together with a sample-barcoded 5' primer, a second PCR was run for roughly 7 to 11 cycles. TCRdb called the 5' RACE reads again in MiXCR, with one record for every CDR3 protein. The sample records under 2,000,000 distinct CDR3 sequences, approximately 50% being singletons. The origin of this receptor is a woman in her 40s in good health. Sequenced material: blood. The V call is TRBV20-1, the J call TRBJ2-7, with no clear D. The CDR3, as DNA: TGCAGTGCTAGTAAAGGTCGGTCGGACGAGCAGTACTTC. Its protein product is CSASKGRSDEQYF.